Shown below are 21 T cell receptor beta chains from a single sample sequenced in a study of naive and memory T cell subsets. Ligated cDNA underwent four rounds of PCR with nested alpha and beta constant region primers and SP2. TCRdb re-called the 5' RACE reads with MiXCR, one entry per CDR3 protein. The table records roughly 56,000 distinct CDR3 sequences, around 7.7% of them present only once. An oligonucleotide containing a UMI was ligated to the 3' end of TCR cDNA. These receptors were taken from a male donor in good health.

This clonotype was observed many times. The V gene is TRBV4-2, the J gene TRBJ2-1; D ambiguous. The CDR3 extends over 15 amino acids. Trimming shortened V by 1 base and J by 3 bases, and 10 bases separated the two germline ends. From germline, CDR1 is LGHNA and CDR2 YNFKEQ. The CDR3 nucleotides are TGTGCCAGCAGCCAAGGGGTATCCAACTACAATGAGCAGTTCTTC. Translation: CASSQGVSNYNEQFF.

The chain links TRBV5-1 to TRBJ2-1; 15 positions agree with TRBD2. Germline assignment: CDR1 SGHRS and CDR2 YFSETQ. The CDR3 runs to 16 residues. J gave up 12 bases and V 4 bases, and 11 bases lay outside the gene matches. CDR3 residues: CASSPDGTSGRPVQFF. DNA for the CDR3: TGCGCCAGCAGCCCGGACGGGACTAGCGGGAGGCCCGTGCAGTTCTTC.

This clonotype was seen ten or more times. The chain recombines TRBV7-2 with TRBJ2-2; 11 nucleotides agree with TRBD2. Trimming cost V 0 bases and J 6 bases; bases outside gene matches: 6. The CDR3 is 17 residues long. Germline V gives CDR1 SGHTA, CDR2 FQGNSA. As DNA, the CDR3 is TGTGCCAGCAGCTTAGCTACTAGCGGGAGTAGTGCCGGGGAGCTGTTTTTT. Translating it yields CASSLATSGSSAGELFF.

The V call is TRBV9, the J call TRBJ1-2, with 7 bases matching TRBD1. CDR1 and CDR2 (germline): SGDLS, YYNGEE. There are 17 residues in the CDR3. Losses at the gene ends were 0 bases for V and 4 bases for J; bases not matched to a gene: 12. The CDR3 sequence: CASSVEEDGTETYGYTF. CDR3 coding DNA: TGTGCCAGCAGCGTAGAAGAGGACGGGACAGAGACCTATGGCTACACCTTC.

On this clonotype itself: A clone one base away is much larger, so this may be a read error. V usage is TRBV5-1 and J usage is TRBJ2-2; TRBD2 matches at 7 bases. The CDR3 runs to 16 residues. CDR1 is SGHRS and CDR2 is YFSETQ in the germline V gene. The CDR3 DNA follows: TGCACCAGCAGCTTGAGCGGGATGGGTGCGACCGGGGAGCTGTTTTTT. Encoded protein: CTSSLSGMGATGELFF.

This clonotype was detected ten times or more. The chain has TRBV5-1 and TRBJ1-1; TRBD1 might be the D (5 bases). The CDR3 covers 13 residues. Trimming cost V 7 bases and J 1 base, with 11 bases left between them. Germline V CDR1 and CDR2: SGHRS, YFSETQ. The CDR3 DNA reads TGCGCCAGCGAATGGACACCGAACACTGAAGCTTTCTTT. As protein: CASEWTPNTEAFF.

The V and J genes are TRBV5-6 and TRBJ2-3; either TRBD1 or TRBD2 may fit D (5 bases each). Trimming took off 5 bases at V and 6 bases at J, with 16 bases between the two ends. CDR1 is SGHDT, CDR2 YYEEEE, per germline. The CDR3 runs 14 residues. The CDR3 spells CASRFRDPEDTQYF. The CDR3 DNA reads as TGTGCCAGCAGATTCCGGGACCCTGAGGATACGCAGTATTTT.

This clonotype was picked up a small number of times. This chain connects TRBV4-2 to TRBJ2-1, with D maybe TRBD1 (6 bases). The germline V gene encodes CDR1 LGHNA and CDR2 YNFKEQ. The V and J ends lost 1 base and 1 base respectively, with 11 bases between them. This CDR3 contains 16 residues. The CDR3 sequence: CASSQVLQGSYNEQFF. The CDR3 DNA follows: TGTGCCAGCAGCCAAGTCCTACAGGGTTCCTACAATGAGCAGTTCTTC.

This chain links TRBV25-1 with TRBJ2-3; 10 bases line up with TRBD1. Germline V CDR1 and CDR2: MGHDK, SYGVNS. The CDR3 has 15 amino acids. V was clipped by 5 bases and J by 2 bases; unmatched bases: 4. CDR3 sequence: CASSRGTGDTDTQYF. DNA for the CDR3: TGTGCCAGCAGTCGTGGGACAGGGGACACAGATACGCAGTATTTT. Full variable domain (remainder filled in from reference TRBV25-1 and TRBJ2-3): EADIYQTPRYLVIGTGKKITLECSQTMGHDKMYWYQQDPGMELHLIHYSYGVNSTEKGDLSSESTVSRIRTEHFPLTLESARPSHTSQYLCASSRGTGDTDTQYFGPGTRLTVL.

This clonotype was counted a few times. This chain connects TRBV11-3 to TRBJ2-4; the match to TRBD2 covers 12 bases. Germline loops: CDR1 SGHNT, CDR2 YENEEA. Losses at the gene ends were 0 bases for V and 6 bases for J; bases not matched to a gene: 15. The CDR3 is 20 residues long. CDR3 amino acids: CASSLETSGGIMAKVNIQYF. CDR3 DNA sequence: TGTGCCAGCAGCTTAGAAACTAGCGGGGGGATTATGGCCAAAGTAAACATTCAGTACTTC.

This clonotype appeared many times. The rearrangement uses TRBV7-2 and TRBJ1-1; D remains ambiguous. Germline V gene sequence: CDR1 SGHTA, CDR2 FQGNSA. The CDR3 runs to 13 residues. The V and J ends lost 5 bases and 2 bases respectively, with 9 bases between them. The CDR3 DNA reads TGTGCCAGCAGCCTAGACCTTAACACTGAAGCTTTCTTT. This codes for CASSLDLNTEAFF. The full variable domain, in which reference TRBV7-2 and TRBJ1-1 provide the parts outside the CDR3, is GAGVSQSPSNKVTEKGKDVELRCDPISGHTALYWYRQSLGQGLEFLIYFQGNSAPDKSGLPSDRFSAERTGGSVSTLTIQRTQQEDSAVYLCASSLDLNTEAFFGQGTRLTVV.

This clonotype was seen repeatedly, ten times or more. The chain has TRBV7-9 and TRBJ1-2; D is uncertain. The CDR3 loop spans 14 amino acids. Between the trimmed V and J ends, which lost 5 bases and 8 bases, there was a span of 18 bases. Germline V gene data show CDR1 as SEHNR and CDR2 as FQNEAQ (reference sequence). CDR3 loop: CASSLLDGYAGYTF. Written as DNA, the CDR3 is TGTGCCAGCAGCCTCCTGGATGGCTACGCGGGCTACACCTTC.

The chain carries TRBV6-5 and TRBJ2-3; D may be TRBD2 (5 bases). CDR3 size: 13 residues. The germline V gene encodes CDR1 MNHEY and CDR2 SVGAGI. Trimming left V 6 bases short and J 5 bases short, with 12 bases between. The CDR3, as DNA: TGTGCCAGCAGACCGCCGGCGGGAGATACGCAGTATTTT. Amino acids: CASRPPAGDTQYF.

This clonotype is deemed medium-sized (0.01 to 0.1%). This chain joins TRBV29-1 and TRBJ1-1, with 11 bases fitting TRBD1. The junction had 7 bases not matched to a gene; V was cut back by 7 bases and J by 0 bases. Germline-derived CDR1 and CDR2 are SQVTM and ANQGSEA. The length of the CDR3 is 15 residues. CDR3 sequence: CSAVRTGGVNTEAFF. CDR3 coding DNA: TGCAGCGCGGTCCGGACAGGGGGCGTGAACACTGAAGCTTTCTTT.

V and J are TRBV7-2 and TRBJ2-7; D gene unclear. V shed 3 bases and J shed 6 bases, with 15 bases lying between them. The CDR3 is 14 residues long. Germline V CDR1 and CDR2: SGHTA, FQGNSA. The chain's CDR3 is CASSFTVTISEQYF. The CDR3 region has the DNA TGTGCCAGCAGCTTTACAGTAACTATCTCCGAGCAGTACTTC.

V and J are TRBV29-1 and TRBJ2-7; TRBD1 matches 7 bases. Trimming cost V 1 base and J 2 bases; bases outside gene matches: 8. The length of the CDR3 is 15 residues. The germline V gene encodes CDR1 SQVTM and CDR2 ANQGSEA. CDR3 region: CSVEVVQGTTYEQYF. The CDR3 DNA is TGCAGCGTTGAAGTCGTACAGGGGACCACCTACGAGCAGTACTTC.

This clonotype was counted a few times. The chain has TRBV5-1 and TRBJ2-1; 7 nucleotides agree with TRBD1. Per the germline V gene, CDR1 is SGHRS and CDR2 is YFSETQ. V was pared by 4 bases and J by 9 bases, with 10 bases of the junction left unmatched. CDR3 length: 14 amino acids. This chain's CDR3 is CASSTQGLAGEQFF. CDR3 DNA sequence: TGCGCCAGCAGCACACAGGGGTTGGCCGGTGAGCAGTTCTTC.

This clonotype occurred a few times. V and J are TRBV5-1 and TRBJ1-1; 8 nucleotides line up with TRBD1. Germline V lookup: CDR1 SGHRS, CDR2 YFSETQ. The CDR3 runs 17 residues. The junction had 7 bases not matched to a gene; V was cut back by 0 bases and J by 0 bases. The DNA for the CDR3 is TGCGCCAGCAGCTTGGAGGACAGGGCCTTCTTGAACACTGAAGCTTTCTTT. Its protein product is CASSLEDRAFLNTEAFF.

The chain uses TRBV3-1 and TRBJ2-7; TRBD1 aligns across 7 bases. This CDR3 region has 15 residues. Germline V gene sequence: CDR1 LGHDT, CDR2 YNNKEL (reference sequence). The trim removed 1 base at V and 3 bases at J, leaving 6 bases unmatched. CDR3 sequence reads: CASSQGGTVLYEQYF. CDR3 bases: TGTGCCAGCAGCCAAGGAGGGACAGTTCTCTACGAGCAGTACTTC.

The genes are TRBV5-6 and TRBJ1-6; D gene uncertain. Per germline, CDR1 SGHDT and CDR2 YYEEEE. The CDR3 totals 12 residues. Trimming removed 4 bases from V and 8 bases from J, with 7 bases in between. CDR3 loop: CASSPGHSPLHF. CDR3 sequence (DNA): TGTGCCAGCAGCCCAGGACATTCACCCCTCCACTTT.

The chain links TRBV20-1 to TRBJ2-5; D perhaps matches TRBD1 (5 bases). Germline V gene lookup returns CDR1 DFQATT and CDR2 SNEGSKA (reference sequence). V lost 2 bases and J lost 5, with 15 bases in between. The CDR3 totals 14 residues. As DNA, the CDR3 is TGCAGTGCTAGAAGGGGCCAGGCCGGTGAGACCCAGTACTTC. It yields the protein CSARRGQAGETQYF.